These 9 T cell receptor beta chains share one sample of origin, sequenced in a study of Graves' ophthalmopathy and Graves' hyperthyroidism. Amplification of the TCR beta CDR3 regions used RNA transcripts (as template). The first-round RT-PCR employed HTBI primers together with the Qiagen OneStep RT-PCR kit. A multiplex PCR was then performed as the second round. From the multiplex PCR reads, TCRdb called clonotypes with MiXCR, one entry per CDR3 protein. This sample has 560,000 or so distinct CDR3 sequences, with 35% to 45% found just once. What was sequenced was peripheral blood or thyroid tissue (not recorded which). The receptor source for this set is an adult man with Graves' hyperthyroidism.

The chain has TRBV2 and TRBJ2-6, with a weak D call TRBD2 (7 bases). CDR1 SNHLY and CDR2 FYNNEI come from the germline V gene. The CDR3 contains 14 residues. Trimming pared 11 bases from V and 0 bases from J, leaving 11 bases between. The DNA for the CDR3 is TGTGCCGCGGGGGCCCCCTCTGGGGCCAACGTCCTGACTTTC. Protein product: CAAGAPSGANVLTF.

The rearrangement links TRBV20-1 to TRBJ2-2, with D unclear. V was pared by 3 bases and J by 0 bases, with 17 bases between. The CDR3 loop spans 17 amino acids. Germline V lookup: CDR1 DFQATT, CDR2 SNEGSKA (reference sequence). CDR3 loop: CSARRPVPLTNTGELFF. The CDR3 DNA reads as TGCAGTGCTAGGCGACCCGTTCCGTTAACGAACACCGGGGAGCTGTTTTTT.

V and J are TRBV29-1 and TRBJ2-6; TRBD2 is a possible D gene (5 bases). With 4 bases removed from V and 4 bases from J, the gap between germline ends came to 8 bases. CDR3 size: 13 residues. The germline CDR1 and CDR2 sequences are SQVTM and ANQGSEA. CDR3 protein: CSVAVAGANVLTF. The CDR3 DNA is TGCAGCGTTGCGGTAGCGGGGGCCAACGTCCTGACTTTC.

This clonotype was detected many times. The V gene is TRBV5-1, the J gene TRBJ2-5; D possibly corresponds to TRBD2 (6 bases). Germline V CDR1 and CDR2: SGHRS, YFSETQ. The CDR3 extends over 14 amino acids. Trimming took 4 bases from V and 5 from J, leaving 15 bases between them. Here the CDR3 DNA reads TGCGCCAGCAGCATGGCCCAGGAGGGGGAGACCCAGTACTTC. Protein sequence: CASSMAQEGETQYF.

This chain links TRBV7-8 with TRBJ1-5, with D uncertain. The V gene's germline CDR1 is SGHVS and CDR2 FQNEAQ. The CDR3 has 14 residues. The V end was cut by 1 base, the J end by 11 bases, with 15 bases between. CDR3 loop: CASSLGNGRETQHF. In DNA form, the CDR3 reads TGTGCCAGCAGCTTAGGCAACGGGAGAGAGACCCAGCATTTT.

Many counts were recorded for this clonotype. The V and J genes are TRBV6-5 and TRBJ2-7; D gene uncertain. This CDR3 region has 14 residues. V shed 5 bases and J shed 2 bases, with 13 bases lying between them. The germline V gene encodes CDR1 MNHEY and CDR2 SVGAGI. CDR3 amino acids: CASSPAGPTYEQYF. The CDR3 region has the DNA TGTGCCAGCAGTCCCGCCGGGCCCACCTACGAGCAGTACTTC.

At least ten counts were recorded for this clonotype. V usage is TRBV12-3 or TRBV12-4 and J usage is TRBJ1-2, with D unresolved. This CDR3 has 12 amino acids. Between the trimmed V and J ends, which lost 4 bases and 5 bases, there was a span of 8 bases. CDR3 sequence reads: CASSYHLYGYTF. The CDR3 DNA follows: TGTGCCAGCAGTTACCATTTATATGGCTACACCTTC.

This clonotype was seen ten or more times. The chain combines TRBV7-2 with TRBJ2-2, with 11 bases that match TRBD2. CDR1 is SGHTA and CDR2 is FQGNSA in the germline V gene. With 5 bases clipped from V and 2 bases from J, the junction kept 7 bases outside the gene matches. The CDR3 sequence is 17 residues long. CDR3 residues: CASSKPGLAVNTGELFF. DNA of the CDR3: TGTGCCAGCAGCAAACCGGGACTAGCGGTAAACACCGGGGAGCTGTTTTTT.

This clonotype was picked up many times. V gene TRBV29-1 combines with J gene TRBJ1-4; no clear D gene. Germline CDR1 and CDR2: SQVTM and ANQGSEA. CDR3 size: 10 residues. V lost 6 bases, J lost 10 bases, and 9 bases lay in between. Written as DNA, the CDR3 is TGCAGCGTCCTGACGGGAAAACTGTTTTTT. Translated, it gives CSVLTGKLFF.